Presented here are 6 T cell receptor beta chains from one specimen sequenced in a study of radiation and T cells in renal cell carcinoma. The time point is: baseline pretreatment blood. Documented treatment: 15 Gy SBRT to primary tumor, nephrectomy 4 weeks later. Generated by immunoSEQ multiplex PCR, the TCRdb table keeps only in-frame clones and is missing some. The sample lists more than 95,000 clones; approximately 80% were seen once. Sequenced here: blood, sampled from a patient whose treatment included radiotherapy and nephrectomy. The receptor set was obtained from a woman aged 55-69 years with renal cell carcinoma.

The rearrangement joins TRBV5-1 to TRBJ2-3, with TRBD1 identical over 7 bases. The V segment lost 3 bases and the J segment 0 bases; nucleotides outside the gene matches: 7. Germline CDR1 and CDR2: SGHRS and YFSETQ. The length of the CDR3 is 16 residues. Written as DNA, the CDR3 is TGCGCCAGCAGCTGGGATCCGACAGGGAGCACAGATACGCAGTATTTT. It translates to CASSWDPTGSTDTQYF.

Only a few counts were recorded for this clone. The chain uses TRBV19 and TRBJ1-1; D gene ambiguous. V was cut by 5 bases and J by 0 bases, with 4 bases left in between. Germline V gene data show CDR1 as LNHDA and CDR2 as SQIVND (reference sequence). This CDR3 contains 12 residues. The CDR3 loop is CASSQMNTEAFF. For the CDR3, the DNA is TGTGCCAGTAGTCAAATGAACACTGAAGCTTTCTTT.

The chain employs TRBV6-5 and TRBJ1-3; D might be TRBD1 (5 bases). Germline-derived CDR1 and CDR2 are MNHEY and SVGAGI. CDR3 size: 14 residues. Between the trimmed V and J ends, which lost 7 bases and 2 bases, there was a span of 12 bases. CDR3 sequence (DNA): TGTGCCAGCAAGGCAGGGAGCGCTGGAAACACCATATATTTT. Translated: CASKAGSAGNTIYF.

V gene TRBV11-2 combines with J gene TRBJ1-1, with TRBD1 as a possible D gene (5 bases). Germline assignment: CDR1 SGHAT and CDR2 FQNNGV. This CDR3 region has 15 residues. Deletions cut 6 bases from V and 3 bases from J, with 17 bases between. CDR3 sequence reads: CASRPARLGDTEAFF. CDR3 in DNA: TGTGCCAGCAGGCCCGCCAGGCTAGGGGACACTGAAGCTTTCTTT.

The chain employs TRBV18 and TRBJ1-1; 11 bases fit TRBD1. From germline, CDR1 is KGHSH and CDR2 LQKENI. This CDR3 spans 18 amino acids. Trimming removed 2 bases from V and 4 bases from J; junction bases left unmatched: 12. CDR3 sequence (DNA): TGTGCCAGCTCACCAAATATTATGGGACAGGGGGTTAGCACTGAAGCTTTCTTT. It is translated as CASSPNIMGQGVSTEAFF.

The chain carries TRBV7-2 and TRBJ1-2, with TRBD1 matching over 7 bases. The CDR3 spans 15 residues. J was trimmed by 4 bases and V by 1 base; bases with no gene match: 6. Looked up from germline, CDR1 is SGHTA and CDR2 is FQGNSA. The CDR3 sequence is CASSLVAGGVYGYTF. For the CDR3, the DNA is TGTGCCAGCAGCTTAGTGGCAGGGGGAGTCTATGGCTACACCTTC.